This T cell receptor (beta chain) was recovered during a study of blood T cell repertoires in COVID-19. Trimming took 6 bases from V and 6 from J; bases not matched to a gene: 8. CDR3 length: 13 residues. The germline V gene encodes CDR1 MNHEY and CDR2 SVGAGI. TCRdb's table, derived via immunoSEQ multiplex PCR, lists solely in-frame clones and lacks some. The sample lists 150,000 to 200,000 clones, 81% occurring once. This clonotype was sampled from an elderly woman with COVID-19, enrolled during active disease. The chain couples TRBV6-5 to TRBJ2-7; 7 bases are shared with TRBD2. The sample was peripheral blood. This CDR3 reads CASSFRAGVEQYF. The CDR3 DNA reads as TGTGCCAGCAGCTTCCGCGCGGGAGTCGAGCAGTACTTC.